The T cell receptor (beta chain) under discussion was sequenced for a study of blood T cells in healthy people across ages. Germline lookup yields CDR1 DFQATT and CDR2 SNEGSKA (reference sequence). The CDR3 has 14 amino acids. A second about 7 to 11 cycle PCR used barcoded and J-beta primers. TCRdb fed the 5' RACE reads into MiXCR, producing one record per CDR3 protein. Of fewer than 800,000 distinct CDR3 sequences detected, about 25% appear once; the ten largest clones hold 9% to 9.5%. These data also formed part of another study, on T cells of mothers and their children.

The specimen was blood. The source is a boy younger than 18 in good health. This chain uses TRBV20-1 with TRBJ2-5; 8 positions agree with TRBD1. Near its end, the DNA agrees better with TRBJ2-7, so the J call may be wrong. Here the CDR3 reads CSAVTKGQAYEQYF. CDR3 DNA sequence: TGCAGTGCTGTAACGAAGGGACAGGCCTACGAGCAGTACTTC.